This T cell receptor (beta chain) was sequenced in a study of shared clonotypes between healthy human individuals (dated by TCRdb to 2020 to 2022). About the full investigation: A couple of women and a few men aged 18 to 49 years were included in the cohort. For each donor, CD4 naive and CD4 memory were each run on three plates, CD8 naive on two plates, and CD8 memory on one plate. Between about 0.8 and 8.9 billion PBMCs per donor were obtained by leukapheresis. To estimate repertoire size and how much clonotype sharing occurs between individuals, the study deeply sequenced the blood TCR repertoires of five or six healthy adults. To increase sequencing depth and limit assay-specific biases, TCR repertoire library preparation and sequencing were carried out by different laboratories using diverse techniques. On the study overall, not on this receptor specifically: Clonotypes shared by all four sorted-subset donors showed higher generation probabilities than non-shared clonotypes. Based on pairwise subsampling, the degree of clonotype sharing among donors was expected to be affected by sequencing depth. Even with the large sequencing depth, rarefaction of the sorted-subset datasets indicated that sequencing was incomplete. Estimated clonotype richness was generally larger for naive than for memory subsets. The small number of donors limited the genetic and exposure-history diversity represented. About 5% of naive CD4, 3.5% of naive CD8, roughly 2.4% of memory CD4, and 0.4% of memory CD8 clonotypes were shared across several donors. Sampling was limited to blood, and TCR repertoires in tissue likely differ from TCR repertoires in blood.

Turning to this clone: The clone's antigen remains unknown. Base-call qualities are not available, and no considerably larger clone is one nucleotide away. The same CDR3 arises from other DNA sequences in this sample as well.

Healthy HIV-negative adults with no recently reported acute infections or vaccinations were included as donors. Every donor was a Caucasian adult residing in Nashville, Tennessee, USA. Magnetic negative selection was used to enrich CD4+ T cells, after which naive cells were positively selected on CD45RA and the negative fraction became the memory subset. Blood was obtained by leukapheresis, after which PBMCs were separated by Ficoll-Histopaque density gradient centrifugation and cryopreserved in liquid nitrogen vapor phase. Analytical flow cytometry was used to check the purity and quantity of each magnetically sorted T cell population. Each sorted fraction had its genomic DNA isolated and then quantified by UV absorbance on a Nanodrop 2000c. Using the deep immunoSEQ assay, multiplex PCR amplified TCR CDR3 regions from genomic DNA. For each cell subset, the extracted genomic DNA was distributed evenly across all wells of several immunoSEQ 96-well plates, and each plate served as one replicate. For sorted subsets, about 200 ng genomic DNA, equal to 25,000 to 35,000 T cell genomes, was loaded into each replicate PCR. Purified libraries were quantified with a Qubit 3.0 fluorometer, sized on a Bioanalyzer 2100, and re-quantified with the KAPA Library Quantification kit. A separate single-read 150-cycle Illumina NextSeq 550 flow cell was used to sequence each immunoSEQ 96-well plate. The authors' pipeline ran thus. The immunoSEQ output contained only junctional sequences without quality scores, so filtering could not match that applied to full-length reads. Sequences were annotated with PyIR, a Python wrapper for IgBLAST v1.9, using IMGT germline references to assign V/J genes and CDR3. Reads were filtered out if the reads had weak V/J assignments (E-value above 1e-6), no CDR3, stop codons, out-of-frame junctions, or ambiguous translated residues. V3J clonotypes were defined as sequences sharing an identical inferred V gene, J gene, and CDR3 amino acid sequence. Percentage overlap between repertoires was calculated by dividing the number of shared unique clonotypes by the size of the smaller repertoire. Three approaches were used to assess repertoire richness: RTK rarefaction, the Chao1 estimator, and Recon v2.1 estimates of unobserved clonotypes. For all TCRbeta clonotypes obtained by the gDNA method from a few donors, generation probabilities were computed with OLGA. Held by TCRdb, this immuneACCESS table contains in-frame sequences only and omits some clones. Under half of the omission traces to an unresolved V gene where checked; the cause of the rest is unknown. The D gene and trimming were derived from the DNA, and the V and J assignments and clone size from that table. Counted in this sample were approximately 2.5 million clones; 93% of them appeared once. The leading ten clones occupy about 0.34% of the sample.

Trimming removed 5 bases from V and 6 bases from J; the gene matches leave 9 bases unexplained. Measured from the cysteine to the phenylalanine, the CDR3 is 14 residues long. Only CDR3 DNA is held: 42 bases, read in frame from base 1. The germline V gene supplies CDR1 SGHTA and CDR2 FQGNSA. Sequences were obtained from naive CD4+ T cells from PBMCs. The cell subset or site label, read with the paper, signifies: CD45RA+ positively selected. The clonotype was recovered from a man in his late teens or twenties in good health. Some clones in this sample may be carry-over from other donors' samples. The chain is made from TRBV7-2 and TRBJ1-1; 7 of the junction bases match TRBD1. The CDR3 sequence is CASSPRQGRSEAFF. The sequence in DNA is TGTGCCAGCAGCCCCCGACAGGGAAGGTCTGAAGCTTTCTTT. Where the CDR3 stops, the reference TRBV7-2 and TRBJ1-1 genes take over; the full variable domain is GAGVSQSPSNKVTEKGKDVELRCDPISGHTALYWYRQSLGQGLEFLIYFQGNSAPDKSGLPSDRFSAERTGGSVSTLTIQRTQQEDSAVYLCASSPRQGRSEAFFGQGTRLTVV.